These T cell receptor beta chains were read from a single sample in a study of shared T cell receptors in the human thymus. Profiled with immunoSEQ multiplex PCR; TCRdb holds only in-frame clones, not every one. The sample holds 720,000 or so clones, approximately 85% seen once. The same sample was also used in a study of human thymus T cells.

The specimen was thymocytes. All receptors come from a girl under two years old with a congenital heart defect. Each CDR3 is given with its conserved first and last residue. The order of the fields is clone size, CDR3 length, V gene, J gene, D gene, CDR3 protein, CDR3 DNA. The D gene is left open where the match is weak. The size field is filled for only some rows; it gives once, few, many or a size class.

.	18	TRBV14	TRBJ1-1	.	CASSQDVAFGQEGTEAFF	TGTGCCAGCAGCCAAGATGTAGCCTTCGGTCAGGAGGGCACTGAAGCTTTCTTT
.	15	TRBV9	TRBJ2-7	.	CASSVGGGAAYEQYF	TGTGCCAGCAGCGTTGGGGGCGGCGCCGCCTACGAGCAGTACTTC
.	21	TRBV5-1	TRBJ2-7	.	CASSLPQADRPGLTSPSEQYF	TGCGCCAGCAGCTTGCCGCAGGCAGACAGGCCAGGTCTAACTTCACCCAGCGAGCAGTACTTC
.	18	TRBV4-1	TRBJ1-1	.	CASSQVHTPDRLNTEAFF	TGCGCCAGCAGCCAAGTCCATACCCCCGACAGGCTGAACACTGAAGCTTTCTTT
once	18	TRBV5-1	TRBJ1-4	TRBD1	CASSPGDRVNSGHEKLFF	TGCGCCAGCAGCCCAGGGGACAGGGTAAATAGTGGTCATGAAAAACTGTTTTTT
.	16	TRBV13	TRBJ2-3	TRBD1	CASSPPRQGKTDTQYF	TGTGCCAGCAGCCCACCCAGACAGGGTAAGACAGATACGCAGTATTTT
.	11	TRBV20-1	TRBJ1-1	TRBD1	CSAPRQGEGFF	TGCAGTGCTCCACGACAGGGGGAAGGTTTCTTT
.	12	TRBV7-9	TRBJ2-7	.	CASSFTNYEQYF	TGTGCCAGCAGCTTTACTAACTACGAGCAGTACTTC
.	14	TRBV4-2	TRBJ2-1	.	CASSQDPGGDEQFF	TGTGCCAGCAGCCAAGATCCGGGGGGCGATGAGCAGTTCTTC
.	13	TRBV5-4	TRBJ2-1	TRBD2	CASEVGGKNEQFF	TGTGCCAGCGAAGTGGGAGGGAAGAATGAGCAGTTCTTC
.	14	TRBV5-5	TRBJ2-5	TRBD1	CASSFRDREETQYF	TGTGCCAGCAGCTTCCGGGACAGAGAAGAGACCCAGTACTTC
.	13	TRBV19	TRBJ1-1	TRBD1	CASSIMGQTEAFF	TGTGCCAGTAGTATTATGGGACAGACTGAAGCTTTCTTT
few	14	TRBV5-6	TRBJ1-3	TRBD1	CASSNTGVGNTIYF	TGTGCCAGCAGCAACACAGGGGTTGGAAACACCATATATTTT
.	17	TRBV10-3	TRBJ1-1	TRBD1	CAISDQGTGGSVAEAFF	TGTGCCATCAGTGATCAGGGGACAGGGGGCTCGGTTGCTGAAGCTTTCTTT
.	18	TRBV7-6	TRBJ2-1	TRBD2	CASSLVGGGAGELGEQFF	TGTGCCAGCAGCTTAGTGGGCGGGGGGGCCGGGGAGCTCGGGGAGCAGTTCTTC
.	15	TRBV4-1	TRBJ2-1	TRBD2	CASSPVAGSYNEQFF	TGCGCCAGCAGCCCCGTAGCGGGGTCCTACAATGAGCAGTTCTTC
.	14	TRBV7-2	TRBJ2-7	.	CASSLGQVDYEQYF	TGTGCCAGCAGCTTAGGACAGGTCGACTACGAGCAGTACTTC
.	12	TRBV5-8	TRBJ1-2	.	CASSLDSYGYTF	TGTGCCAGCAGCTTGGACAGTTATGGCTACACCTTC
.	17	TRBV27	TRBJ1-1	.	CASSFLGPIVRTEEAFF	TGTGCCAGCAGTTTCCTCGGCCCTATCGTCCGGACAGAAGAAGCTTTCTTT
.	13	TRBV11-2	TRBJ2-7	.	CASTGTGDYEQYF	TGTGCCAGCACCGGGACGGGGGATTACGAGCAGTACTTC
.	16	TRBV5-6	TRBJ1-6	TRBD1	CASSTGTVGYNSPLHF	TGTGCCAGCAGCACCGGGACAGTCGGCTATAATTCACCCCTCCACTTT
.	16	TRBV2	TRBJ2-7	.	CASNHGTIIRGNEQYF	TGTGCCAGCAACCACGGGACAATCATTAGGGGTAACGAGCAGTACTTC
once	14	TRBV30	TRBJ1-6	TRBD1	CAWGGQGHNSPLHF	TGTGCCTGGGGAGGACAGGGCCATAATTCACCCCTCCACTTT
.	15	TRBV11-2	TRBJ2-5	TRBD1	CASSLNDRVGETQYF	TGTGCCAGCAGCTTAAACGACAGGGTAGGAGAGACCCAGTACTTC
.	13	TRBV2	TRBJ1-3	TRBD1	CASLQGAGNTIYF	TGTGCCAGCCTACAGGGGGCTGGAAACACCATATATTTT
.	19	TRBV5-8	TRBJ1-2	.	CASSCYRVKGRGSNYGYTF	TGTGCCAGCAGCTGCTACAGGGTCAAAGGGCGAGGGTCTAACTATGGCTACACCTTC
.	17	TRBV4-1	TRBJ1-2	.	CASSRHHLRCLRYGYTF	TGCGCCAGCAGCCGGCATCACCTCAGGTGCCTCCGCTATGGCTACACCTTC
few	13	TRBV6-6	TRBJ1-1	.	CASSYSTGTEAFF	TGTGCCAGCAGTTACTCGACCGGGACTGAAGCTTTCTTT
once	14	TRBV15	TRBJ2-3	.	CATSRPSTPDTQYF	TGTGCCACCAGCAGACCCTCTACCCCAGATACGCAGTATTTT
.	16	TRBV6-6	TRBJ1-5	.	CASSYFRGFSNQPQHF	TGTGCCAGCAGTTACTTCAGAGGATTTAGCAATCAGCCCCAGCATTTT
.	18	TRBV19	TRBJ1-2	TRBD1	CASTDQIRQGTSAADYTF	TGTGCCAGTACCGATCAGATTAGACAGGGGACCTCCGCTGCAGACTACACCTTC
.	16	TRBV4-1	TRBJ1-1	TRBD1	CASSQARQGARTEAFF	TGCGCCAGCAGCCAAGCTCGACAGGGGGCCAGAACTGAAGCTTTCTTT
.	17	TRBV7-9	TRBJ1-6	.	CASSLVRQNEANSPLHF	TGTGCCAGCAGCTTAGTACGCCAGAACGAGGCCAATTCACCCCTCCACTTT
.	18	TRBV30	TRBJ1-2	.	CAWSQIAPRRARATSYTF	TGTGCCTGGAGTCAGATCGCCCCCCGCAGGGCCCGCGCTACAAGCTACACCTTC
.	12	TRBV10-3	TRBJ1-3	.	CAISLSGNTIYF	TGTGCCATCAGTTTATCTGGAAACACCATATATTTT
.	16	TRBV7-6	TRBJ2-3	.	CASSLAPGRNTDTQYF	TGTGCCAGCAGCTTAGCCCCGGGAAGAAACACAGATACGCAGTATTTT
.	17	TRBV4-2	TRBJ2-3	TRBD2	CASSQGELAGVPDTQYF	TGTGCCAGCAGCCAAGGGGAACTAGCGGGGGTACCAGATACGCAGTATTTT
.	14	TRBV19	TRBJ2-7	TRBD1	CASSPTGTAYEQYF	TGTGCCAGTAGTCCGACAGGGACGGCCTACGAGCAGTACTTC
.	15	TRBV5-5	TRBJ1-5	.	CASSLGTDKNQPQHF	TGTGCCAGCAGCTTGGGGACAGATAAAAATCAGCCCCAGCATTTT
.	17	TRBV7-2	TRBJ2-7	TRBD1	CASSSEPGQGPTYEQYF	TGTGCCAGCAGCTCGGAACCAGGACAGGGCCCCACCTACGAGCAGTACTTC
.	13	TRBV6-1	TRBJ2-7	.	CASSEGSYYEQYF	TGTGCCAGCAGTGAAGGGAGCTACTACGAGCAGTACTTC
.	15	TRBV2	TRBJ1-2	.	CASSEGKGVNYGYTF	TGTGCCAGCAGTGAAGGCAAAGGGGTTAACTATGGCTACACCTTC
.	16	TRBV11-2	TRBJ2-3	TRBD1	CASRARDRGSTDTQYF	TGTGCCAGCAGGGCGAGGGACAGGGGGAGCACAGATACGCAGTATTTT
.	19	TRBV4-1	TRBJ2-2	TRBD2	CASSQGPGKRGTNTGELFF	TGCGCCAGCAGCCAAGGTCCAGGCAAGCGGGGGACGAACACCGGGGAGCTGTTTTTT
.	14	TRBV19	TRBJ2-7	.	CASSIEEGPYEQYF	TGTGCCAGTAGTATAGAGGAGGGACCCTACGAGCAGTACTTC
.	16	TRBV4-3	TRBJ2-4	.	CASSQKVGTSWDIQYF	TGCGCCAGCAGCCAAAAAGTAGGCACTAGCTGGGACATTCAGTACTTC
few	18	TRBV5-6	TRBJ1-1	.	CASSSNPVWGPESTEAFF	TGTGCCAGCAGCTCTAACCCAGTTTGGGGCCCCGAAAGCACTGAAGCTTTCTTT
.	16	TRBV6-1	TRBJ1-1	.	CASSDFWRALGIKAFF	TGTGCCAGCAGTGATTTTTGGAGGGCCCTGGGCATTAAAGCTTTCTTT
.	14	TRBV9	TRBJ2-7	TRBD1	CASSPRDREGEQYF	TGTGCCAGCAGCCCGAGGGACAGGGAGGGCGAGCAGTACTTC
once	18	TRBV21-1	TRBJ1-1	.	CASSATGGGPRVSTEAFF	TGTGCCAGCAGCGCCACCGGGGGGGGACCCCGAGTAAGCACTGAAGCTTTCTTT
.	18	TRBV25-1	TRBJ2-1	TRBD2	CASSDSVAGGPENNEQFF	TGTGCCAGCAGTGATTCAGTAGCGGGGGGGCCTGAGAACAATGAGCAGTTCTTC
.	15	TRBV2	TRBJ1-3	.	CASSEVQGGGNTIYF	TGTGCCAGCAGTGAAGTTCAGGGAGGAGGAAACACCATATATTTT
once	16	TRBV4-1	TRBJ2-7	.	CASSQDRRGVTYEQYF	TGCGCCAGCAGCCAAGATAGGCGGGGAGTAACCTACGAGCAGTACTTC